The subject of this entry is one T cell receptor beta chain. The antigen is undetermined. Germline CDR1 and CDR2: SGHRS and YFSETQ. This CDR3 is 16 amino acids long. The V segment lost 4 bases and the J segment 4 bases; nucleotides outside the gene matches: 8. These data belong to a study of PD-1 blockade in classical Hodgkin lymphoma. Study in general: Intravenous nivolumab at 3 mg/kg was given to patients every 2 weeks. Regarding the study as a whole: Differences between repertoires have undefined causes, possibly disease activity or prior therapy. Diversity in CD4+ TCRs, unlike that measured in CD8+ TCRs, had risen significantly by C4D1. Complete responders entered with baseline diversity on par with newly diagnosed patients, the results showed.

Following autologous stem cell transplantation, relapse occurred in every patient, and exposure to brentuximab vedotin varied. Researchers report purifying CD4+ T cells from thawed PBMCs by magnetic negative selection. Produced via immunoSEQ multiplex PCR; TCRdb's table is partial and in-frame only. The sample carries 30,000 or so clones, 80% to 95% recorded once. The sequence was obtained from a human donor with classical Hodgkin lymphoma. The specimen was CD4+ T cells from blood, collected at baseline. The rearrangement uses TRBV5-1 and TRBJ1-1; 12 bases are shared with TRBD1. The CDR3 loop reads CASSPGQGASATEAFF. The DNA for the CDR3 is TGCGCCAGCAGCCCGGGACAGGGGGCGTCGGCCACTGAAGCTTTCTTT.